This entry features one T cell receptor (beta chain) sequence. The data belong to a study of blood T cell repertoires in COVID-19. The CDR3 runs to 13 residues. The V end lost 0 bases, the J end lost 1 base, and 3 bases lay between the germline ends. CDR1 and CDR2 (germline): LNHDA, SQIVND (reference sequence). Authors' data handling: Reference gene primer amplification yielded estimated nucleated cell counts. Method: immunoSEQ multiplex PCR; TCRdb's copy keeps in-frame clones and lacks some. The V and J calls and the clone size are those of that table, but D and trimming were determined from the DNA. The data show around 150,000 clones, under 85% seen once.

The source material was peripheral blood. The J gene is TRBJ1-1, the V gene TRBV19; D is undetermined. The receptor comes from an elderly woman in a cohort sampled during active or convalescent COVID-19. The CDR3 here is CASSIDGNTEAFF. In nucleotides, the CDR3 is TGTGCCAGTAGTATAGACGGGAACACTGAAGCTTTCTTT.